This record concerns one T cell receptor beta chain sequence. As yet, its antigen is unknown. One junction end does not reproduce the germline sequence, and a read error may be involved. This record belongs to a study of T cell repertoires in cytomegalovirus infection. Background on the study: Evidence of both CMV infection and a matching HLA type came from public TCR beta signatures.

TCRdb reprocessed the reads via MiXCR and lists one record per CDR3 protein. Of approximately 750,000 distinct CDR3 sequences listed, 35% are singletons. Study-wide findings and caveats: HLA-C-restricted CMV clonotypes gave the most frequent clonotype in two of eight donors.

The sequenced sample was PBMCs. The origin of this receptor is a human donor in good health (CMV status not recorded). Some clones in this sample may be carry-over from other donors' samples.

CDR3 sequence: CARSLARGLAGGTNTGELFF. Here the CDR3 DNA reads TGTGCCCGCAGCTTAGCTAGAGGACTAGCGGGAGGAACAAACACCGGGGAGCTGTTTTTT. This sequence joins TRBV7-8 and TRBJ2-2; 14 nucleotides agree with TRBD2. Looked up from germline, CDR1 is SGHVS and CDR2 is FQNEAQ. This CDR3 region has 20 residues.